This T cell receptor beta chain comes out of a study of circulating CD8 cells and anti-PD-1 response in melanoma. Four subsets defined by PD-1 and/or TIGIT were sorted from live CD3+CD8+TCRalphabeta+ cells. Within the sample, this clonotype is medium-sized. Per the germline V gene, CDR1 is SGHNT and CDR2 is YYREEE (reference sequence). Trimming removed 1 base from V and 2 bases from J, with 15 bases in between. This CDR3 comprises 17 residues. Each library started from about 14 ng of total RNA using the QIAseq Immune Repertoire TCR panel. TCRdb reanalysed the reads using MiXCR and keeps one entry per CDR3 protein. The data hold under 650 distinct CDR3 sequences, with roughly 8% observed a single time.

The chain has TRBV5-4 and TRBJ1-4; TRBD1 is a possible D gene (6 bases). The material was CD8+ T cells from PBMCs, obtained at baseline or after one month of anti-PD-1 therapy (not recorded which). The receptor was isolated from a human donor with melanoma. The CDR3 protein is CASSLKQGRGTNEKLFF. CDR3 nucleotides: TGTGCCAGCAGCTTGAAGCAGGGGAGAGGGACTAATGAAAAACTGTTTTTT. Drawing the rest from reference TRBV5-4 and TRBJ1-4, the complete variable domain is ETGVTQSPTHLIKTRGQQVTLRCSSQSGHNTVSWYQQALGQGPQFIFQYYREEENGRGNFPPRFSGLQFPNYSSELNVNALELDDSALYLCASSLKQGRGTNEKLFFGSGTQLSVL.